In its sample, the clone carrying this T cell receptor (beta chain) was seen a few times. This entry belongs to a study of early T cells in non-severe SARS-CoV-2 infection. TCRdb re-derived calls from the 5' RACE reads in MiXCR, one entry per CDR3 protein. The sample includes 80,000 or so distinct CDR3 sequences, approximately 6% of them seen just once. Germline CDR1 and CDR2: LNHDA and SQIVND (reference sequence). This CDR3 contains 15 residues. Trimming removed 7 bases from V and 5 bases from J; junction bases left unmatched: 7. The source of this sequence is an adult who was a healthcare worker with PCR-confirmed SARS-CoV-2 infection or an uninfected control (not recorded which). V is TRBV19 and J is TRBJ2-2; TRBD1 matches at 10 bases. Input material: whole blood. The CDR3 sequence is CASTMGQGRTGELFF. For the CDR3, the DNA is TGTGCCAGTACTATGGGACAGGGGCGTACCGGGGAGCTGTTTTTT.